This T cell receptor beta chain came from a study of blood T cell repertoires in COVID-19 (dated by TCRdb to the early 2020s). Background on the whole study: Collaborator samples came from the United States, Italy and Spain and covered acute and convalescent phases of COVID-19. A de-identified subject ID, COVID-19 status, age in years and sex were almost always included in the sample metadata. The dataset comprised deeply sampled blood TCRbeta repertoires from subjects exposed to, actively infected with, or recovered from COVID-19. Samples came from the ongoing ImmuneRACE study (first 160 participants) plus 1,254 subjects from 6 global collaborators. The repertoires were released in a freely available public database meant as a resource for research on the immune response to SARS-CoV-2. The material from the prospective study consisted of cDNA or gDNA derived from T cells, B-cell-depleted T cells, or PBMCs. HLA class I and class II types, where available, came from metadata supplied by the sample provider rather than from assay-based typing. Summary of the overall study and its limitations: The quantity of clinical and demographic metadata differed by source and by participant and was supplied without curation.

About this clone itself: No antigen is known for it. No much larger clonotype is one base removed from it; base qualities were not supplied.

Participants in the prospective study were enrolled through a virtual design, were aged roughly 18 to 90 years, and lived in about two dozen United States geographic areas. In the prospective study, cohorts were assigned on the basis of participant-reported clinical history obtained from a screening survey and a study questionnaire. In the prospective study, whole blood, serum and a nasopharyngeal or oropharyngeal swab were collected from each participant by mobile phlebotomists. Participants in the prospective study had the option to provide additional blood draws and questionnaires over an approximately 2-month period. Prospective study blood samples were shipped either frozen or at room temperature before DNA extraction. From the germline V gene (reference sequence), CDR1 is LNHDA and CDR2 is SQIVND. Taken from cysteine to phenylalanine, the CDR3 has 13 residues. The sequence is cut down to CDR3 DNA, 39 bases in frame from base 1. Between the V and J ends, shortened by 3 bases and 5 bases respectively, the junction contains 10 bases.

TCRbeta CDR3 regions were amplified from genomic DNA using the immunoSEQ Assay, a bias-controlled multiplex PCR. Processing in the source paper ran as follows. Within the assay, amplification of reference gene primers was used to estimate how many nucleated cells each sample contained. To quantify the absolute abundance of each unique TCRbeta CDR3 rearrangement, sequence reads were collapsed and filtered. For each sample, productive Simpson clonality was calculated by taking the square root of Simpson's diversity index across productive rearrangements. Imported from immuneACCESS, the table was reduced by TCRdb to in-frame sequences with V and J called. These copies leave out some clones; in studies compared against another copy, an unresolved V gene accounts for under half, and the cause of the remainder is not known. V, J and clone size were drawn from that table, and D and trimming were deduced from the DNA. Here the sample has approximately 220,000 clones; more than 80% occur a single time. Around 3.2% of the sample comes from the top ten.

This TCR was sampled from a woman between 18 and 29 years old in a cohort exposed to, infected with or recovered from COVID-19 (not recorded which). The V gene is TRBV19 and the J gene is TRBJ1-2; the D gene cannot be resolved reliably. Sequenced input: PBMCs or T cells enriched from blood (not recorded which). The DNA sequence is given as TGTGCCAGTAGTATCTCCAGAATATATGGCTACACCTTC. The resulting protein is CASSISRIYGYTF.